This TCR beta chain was sequenced in a study of Graves' ophthalmopathy and Graves' hyperthyroidism (dated by TCRdb to 2016 to 2019). Notes on the research overall: Peripheral blood was collected before any treatment was given, at the time of initial diagnosis. TCR beta repertoire signatures were used to distinguish Graves' ophthalmopathy from Graves' hyperthyroidism and to predict progression to ophthalmopathy. In total, 135 blood samples were TCR-sequenced: around 42 ophthalmopathy, some 72 hyperthyroidism and some 17 hyperthyroidism-to-ophthalmopathy patients. To explore V-J signatures distinguishing ophthalmopathy from hyperthyroidism, a discovery set of under 110 patients (about 41 ophthalmopathy, roughly 55 stable hyperthyroidism) was enrolled. An independent validation cohort comprised around 20 hyperthyroidism patients and 15 to 17 patients who later progressed from hyperthyroidism to ophthalmopathy. In roughly 6 hyperthyroidism patients, the T-cell repertoire of thyroid tissue was compared with the T-cell repertoire of blood. After sampling, hyperthyroidism patients received methimazole starting at 30 mg daily, and ophthalmopathy patients received high-dose intravenous methylprednisolone. The 100 discovery patients were randomly split 7:3 into training and test sets.

For repertoire sequencing, TCR beta CDR3 regions were amplified from RNA transcripts. HTBI primers and the Qiagen OneStep RT-PCR kit were used in a first-round RT-PCR, which was followed by a second-round multiplex PCR, size selection and purification. The libraries underwent paired-end sequencing with 100 bp reads on an Illumina HiSeq2000. As for the authors' bioinformatics: Reads were processed with SOAPnuke, discarding reads with adapters, uncalled bases, mean Phred below 15, or no exact constant-primer or identifier match. COPE v1.2.5 was used to merge the high-quality paired reads. Each unique nucleotide sequence was treated as a clonotype, and MiTCR v1.1 was used to align the clonotypes to the IMGT TRB V, D and J references. Analysis was restricted to V-J combinations with a frequency above 0.0001, which covered about 99% of repertoires. For each V-J combination, a TCR clonal expansion and chaos score was defined as the ratio of F50 clonal expansion to chaos observed in the TCRdist matrix. Welch's t-statistics and random forest were used to reduce the features to 10 to 15 V-J combinations, which were then used as input to a naive Bayes classifier. The similarity between thyroid and blood repertoires was quantified using the Morisita-Horn index. The raw public data were reprocessed by TCRdb itself: fastp quality trimming at Q25, MiXCR clonotype calling, in-frame beta chains only. Entries are consolidated by CDR3 protein sequence, retaining the most common genes and DNA. These V and J calls are TCRdb output, not the study's own analysis. The sample contains roughly 500,000 distinct CDR3 sequences, roughly 14% of them found a single time. The top ten constitute more than 8.5% of the sample.

What the study reported, not specific to this receptor: No statistical method was used to predetermine the sample size, and group allocation was not hidden from the investigators. Most expanded thyroid clonotypes with a frequency above 0.001 also appeared in blood, which suggests that blood repertoires may reflect the immune response in the thyroid. In cross-validation, the 13-signature model distinguished ophthalmopathy from stable hyperthyroidism with less than 90% sensitivity and around 84% specificity, while in the test set the corresponding values were roughly 80% and 75%. In validation, the model predicted ophthalmopathy progression with nearly 71% sensitivity and 72.22% specificity; some 13 predicted patients were CT-confirmed with GO in a median of about 6.2 months.

Ophthalmopathy patients were characterized by moderately to severely active disease, a Clinical Activity Score of at least 3, a NOSPECS grade of at least 4, and a disease duration under 3 months. Patients with other autoimmune diseases, uncontrolled infections, pregnancy or lactation were excluded. Clinical symptoms, serum thyroxine, TRAb, thyroid ultrasound and orbital computed tomography were used for diagnosis. Ficoll-Paque density gradient centrifugation was used to isolate PBMCs from about 10 ml of fresh peripheral blood. Total RNA was extracted with Trizol reagent and quality-checked on an Agilent 2100 Bioanalyzer. This clonotype was counted many times. Its antigen has not been determined. Per-base quality was not reported, and no clone a single base away is much larger than it. Relative to germline, V is missing 4 bases and J is missing 4 bases, with 5 bases of the junction outside any gene match. The CDR3 spans 14 residues, from the cysteine through the phenylalanine. The only DNA kept is the CDR3, 42 bases in frame from the first base.

Source material: blood. The TCR comes from a woman in her 30s with Graves' ophthalmopathy. Donor details come from another sample of the same person, matched by shared clones. This chain is built from TRBV12-3 or TRBV12-4 and TRBJ2-7; TRBD1 aligns with 9 central bases. The sequence in DNA is TGTGCCAGCAGTTCCCGGACAGGGGAGTACGAGCAGTACTTC. The translation is CASSSRTGEYEQYF.